This is a list of T cell receptor beta chains from one sample in a study of CD8+ T cells in alopecia areata. This table comes from immunoSEQ multiplex PCR, and its TCRdb copy is limited to in-frame clones, with some not included. The table shows about 74,000 clones, with approximately 30% occurring only once. Here the sequenced sample was CD8+ T cells sorted from blood, taken at week 4, from a patient treated with tofacitinib. The receptors here all came from a human donor with alopecia areata. Both conserved end residues are part of each CDR3. A D gene is named only where the DNA matches it firmly. Clone size, where shown, is once, few, many, or a class for clones that have expanded.

>TRBJ2-3|-|-|TRBV29-1
CSVTTRTDTQYF
TGCAGCGTAACAACCCGCACAGATACGCAGTATTTT
>TRBJ1-1|-|-|TRBV6-1
CASSESRGDYGEAFF
TGTGCCAGCAGTGAAAGCCGGGGGGATTATGGTGAAGCTTTCTTT
>TRBJ1-1|-|-|TRBV11-2
CATTLGGTEAFF
TGTGCCACCACGCTGGGGGGCACTGAAGCTTTCTTT
>TRBJ1-2|-|-|TRBV7-2
CASRQDSAYGYTF
TGTGCCAGCAGACAGGACAGCGCATATGGCTACACCTTC
>TRBJ2-1|-|few|TRBV2
CASEYGGAYEQFF
TGTGCCAGCGAATACGGAGGGGCTTATGAGCAGTTCTTC
>TRBJ2-1|TRBD2|-|TRBV19
CASSIQLAGLNEQFF
TGTGCCAGTAGTATCCAACTAGCGGGACTCAATGAGCAGTTCTTC
>TRBJ2-3|-|few|TRBV2
CASSGLRTTSTDTQYF
TGTGCCAGCAGTGGTCTTCGGACCACTAGCACAGATACGCAGTATTTT
>TRBJ2-5|TRBD1|many|TRBV5-1
CASREFGTGEETQYF
TGCGCCAGCAGGGAGTTCGGGACAGGGGAAGAGACCCAGTACTTC
>TRBJ2-2|-|-|TRBV6-1
CASSPLEGTTGELFF
TGTGCCAGCAGTCCTCTAGAGGGGACCACCGGGGAGCTGTTTTTT
>TRBJ2-5|-|-|TRBV25-1
CASSWAGETQYF
TGTGCCAGCTCCTGGGCGGGAGAGACCCAGTACTTC
>TRBJ2-1|TRBD2|few|TRBV29-1
CSVWAGGLEQFF
TGCAGCGTTTGGGCGGGGGGGTTGGAGCAGTTCTTC
>TRBJ2-2|TRBD2|few|TRBV29-1
CSVVGLAGVGVFF
TGCAGCGTTGTAGGACTAGCGGGAGTAGGCGTGTTTTTT
>TRBJ1-1|TRBD1|few|TRBV27
CASSPADRRMNTEAFF
TGTGCCAGCAGCCCCGCGGACAGGAGAATGAACACTGAAGCTTTCTTT
>TRBJ1-1|-|-|TRBV30
CAWSGQALEAFF
TGTGCCTGGAGTGGACAGGCCCTTGAAGCTTTCTTT
>TRBJ1-1|-|-|TRBV29-1
CSVAQGWGTEAFF
TGCAGCGTTGCCCAGGGCTGGGGGACTGAAGCTTTCTTT
>TRBJ2-7|-|few|TRBV5-1
CASSGGDYEQYF
TGCGCCAGCAGCGGAGGGGACTACGAGCAGTACTTC
>TRBJ2-2|TRBD2|-|TRBV27
CASSLGAGGTGELFF
TGTGCCAGCAGTTTGGGAGCGGGAGGGACCGGGGAGCTGTTTTTT
>TRBJ2-1|-|few|TRBV7-6
CASSLANNEQFF
TGTGCCAGCAGCTTAGCTAACAATGAGCAGTTCTTC
>TRBJ2-7|-|few|TRBV6-1
CASSEAGGKSEQYF
TGTGCCAGCAGTGAAGCGGGGGGCAAAAGCGAGCAGTACTTC
>TRBJ2-7|-|-|TRBV6-1
CASTGIGTGNYEQYF
TGTGCCAGCACCGGAATAGGGACGGGCAACTACGAGCAGTACTTC
>TRBJ1-5|-|-|TRBV10-2
CASSDPMGNQPQHF
TGCGCCAGCAGTGACCCGATGGGCAATCAGCCCCAGCATTTT
>TRBJ1-2|-|few|TRBV6-5
CASRWTERDGYTF
TGTGCCAGCAGATGGACGGAGAGGGACGGCTACACCTTC
>TRBJ2-1|-|few|TRBV29-1
CSVGGRTYNEQFF
TGCAGCGTTGGGGGCAGGACCTACAATGAGCAGTTCTTC
>TRBJ2-2|-|once|TRBV29-1
CSVYSGVGELFF
TGCAGCGTTTATAGTGGGGTCGGGGAGCTGTTTTTT
>TRBJ2-3|TRBD1|-|TRBV13
CASSLVTGIGTTDTDTQYF
TGTGCCAGCAGCTTAGTGACAGGGATTGGCACCACTGACACAGATACGCAGTATTTT
>TRBJ2-2|-|few|TRBV7-3
CASSLYPPGELFF
TGTGCCAGCAGCTTATATCCTCCCGGGGAGCTGTTTTTT
>TRBJ2-5|TRBD1|-|TRBV29-1
CSVERRGQETQYF
TGCAGCGTTGAACGCAGGGGGCAGGAGACCCAGTACTTC
>TRBJ2-1|TRBD2|-|TRBV29-1
CSVEATGLAATIYNEQFF
TGCAGCGTTGAAGCAACGGGACTAGCGGCAACAATTTACAATGAGCAGTTCTTC
>TRBJ1-3|-|many|TRBV11-2
CASSLGLLTSGNTIYF
TGTGCCAGCAGCTTGGGGCTACTCACCTCTGGAAACACCATATATTTT
>TRBJ2-5|-|-|TRBV5-6
CASRTGRTQYF
TGTGCCAGCCGGACGGGCCGCACCCAGTACTTC
>TRBJ2-5|-|-|TRBV6-5
CASSYRQEETQYF
TGTGCCAGCAGTTACAGACAGGAAGAGACCCAGTACTTC